The clone carrying this T cell receptor (beta chain) showed up just once. This sample was taken from a study of blood T cell repertoires in COVID-19. Study-level information: T cells, B-cell-depleted T cells, or PBMCs provided the cDNA or gDNA that served as material.

Germline V CDR1 and CDR2: SNHLY, FYNNEI. The CDR3 is 15 residues long. V was clipped by 7 bases and J by 7 bases; unmatched bases: 7. In the original processing: Cell counts per sample came from amplifying reference gene primers. Using immunoSEQ multiplex PCR, the repertoire was profiled, and TCRdb retains in-frame clones only, with some absent. V, J and clone size reflect that table, while D and trimming were determined from the DNA. The sample gives 100,000 to 150,000 clones, roughly 90% of which show up once; around 2% is in the top ten. The sample taken for sequencing was peripheral blood. The TCR sequence derives from a man in his fifties or sixties with COVID-19, enrolled during active disease. The rearrangement links TRBV2 to TRBJ1-6; 10 bases are a match to TRBD1. The CDR3 spells CASNLRTGGNSPLHF. In nucleotides, the CDR3 is TGTGCCAGCAACCTAAGGACAGGGGGAAATTCACCCCTCCACTTT.